This TCR beta chain was recorded in a study of regulatory T cells in long-lasting Graves disease. HTBI primers from iRepertoire and Arm-PCR of CDR3 regions yielded the TCR beta libraries. TCRdb used MiXCR to reprocess the multiplex PCR reads, holding one entry per CDR3 protein. The table shows a few hundred thousand distinct CDR3 sequences, with about 19% occurring only once. Trimming stripped 9 bases from V and 3 bases from J, with 24 bases between. The CDR3 is 16 amino acids. Germline CDR1 is LNHDA and CDR2 is SQIVND (reference sequence). General study points: Persistent disease exhibited a predilection for TRBV28, TRBJ1-2 and TRBJ2-5.

The time point was: newly diagnosed GD, antithyroid drugs for less than 3 months. After RNA was extracted from PBMCs, the TCR library was made from it. The peripheral blood volume drawn was around 9.6 milliliters, and it was collected into EDTA tubes. This clonotype came up many times. Its antigen remains unidentified. The data were also submitted as part of a second study, on T cells in Graves' hyperthyroidism and ophthalmopathy. That work adds: Blood also contained most expanded thyroid clonotypes above 0.001.

Sequences were derived from peripheral blood mononuclear cells (PBMCs), sampled at new diagnosis, from a patient treated with antithyroid drugs. The clonotype originates from a woman under 40 with Graves disease. The rearrangement uses TRBV19 and TRBJ2-7; a possible D gene is TRBD1 (6 bases). CDR3 DNA sequence: TGTGCCAGCTCTCTTGGGACATTTACGAATTTCTACGAGCAGTACTTC. It is translated as CASSLGTFTNFYEQYF.